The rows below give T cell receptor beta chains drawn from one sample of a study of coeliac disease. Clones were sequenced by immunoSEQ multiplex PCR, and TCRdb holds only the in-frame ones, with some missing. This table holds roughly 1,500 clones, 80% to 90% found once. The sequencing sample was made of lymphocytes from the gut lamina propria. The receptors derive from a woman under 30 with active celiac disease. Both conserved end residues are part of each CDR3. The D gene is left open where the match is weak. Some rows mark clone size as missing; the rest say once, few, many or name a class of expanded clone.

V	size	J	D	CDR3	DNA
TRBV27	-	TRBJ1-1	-	CASSPWAMNTEAFF	TGTGCCAGCAGCCCTTGGGCCATGAACACTGAAGCTTTCTTT
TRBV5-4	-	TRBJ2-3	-	CASQLTPTDTQYF	TGTGCCAGCCAACTCACCCCCACAGATACGCAGTATTTT
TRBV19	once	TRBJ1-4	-	CASSARQGNEKLFF	TGTGCCAGTAGTGCAAGGCAGGGGAATGAAAAACTGTTTTTT
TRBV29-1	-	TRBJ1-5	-	CSAVTGYSNQPQHF	TGCAGCGCCGTAACAGGCTATAGCAATCAGCCCCAGCATTTT
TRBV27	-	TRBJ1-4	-	CASSLDRRNEKLFF	TGTGCTAGCAGTTTGGACAGACGTAATGAAAAACTGTTTTTT
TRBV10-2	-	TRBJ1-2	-	CASSELGTYGYTF	TGCGCCAGCAGTGAGTTGGGCACCTATGGCTACACCTTC
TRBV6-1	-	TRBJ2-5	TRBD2	CASSERTSGGYQETQYF	TGTGCCAGCAGTGAAAGGACTAGCGGGGGGTACCAAGAGACCCAGTACTTC
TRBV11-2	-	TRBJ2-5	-	CASSLGVTQYF	TGTGCCAGCAGCCTCGGGGTGACCCAGTACTTC
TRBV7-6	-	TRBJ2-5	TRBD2	CASSRGLAGAGGQETQYF	TGTGCCAGCAGCCGCGGGTTAGCGGGGGCGGGGGGTCAAGAGACCCAGTACTTC
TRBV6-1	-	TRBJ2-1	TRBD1	CASSDLPGQGPNEQFF	TGTGCCAGCAGTGACCTACCGGGACAGGGTCCCAATGAGCAGTTCTTC
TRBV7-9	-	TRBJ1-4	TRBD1	CASSPGTGNNEKLFF	TGTGCCAGCAGTCCTGGGACAGGCAATAATGAAAAACTGTTTTTT
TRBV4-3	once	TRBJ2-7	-	CASSQDTTPSEQYF	TGCGCCAGCAGCCAAGATACCACACCTTCCGAGCAGTACTTC
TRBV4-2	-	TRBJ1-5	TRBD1	CASSQDKGAGRSNQPQHF	TGTGCCAGCAGCCAAGATAAGGGGGCCGGACGGAGCAATCAGCCCCAGCATTTT
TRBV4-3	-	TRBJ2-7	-	CASSQGNQADPYEQYF	TGCGCCAGCAGCCAAGGAAATCAAGCGGATCCCTACGAGCAGTACTTC
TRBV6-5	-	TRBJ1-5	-	CATWDGRGQPQHF	TGTGCCACCTGGGACGGGCGGGGGCAGCCCCAGCATTTT
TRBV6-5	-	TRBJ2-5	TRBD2	CASSLSGRQETQYF	TGTGCCAGCAGTTTGAGCGGGAGACAAGAGACCCAGTACTTC
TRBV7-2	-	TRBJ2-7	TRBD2	CASSLWTSGPYEQYF	TGTGCCAGCAGCTTATGGACTAGCGGCCCCTACGAGCAGTACTTC
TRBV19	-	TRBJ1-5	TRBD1	CASSPRDRGYSNQPQHF	TGTGCCAGTAGTCCCCGGGACAGGGGATACAGCAATCAGCCCCAGCATTTT
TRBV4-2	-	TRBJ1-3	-	CASSQDLHNVNTIYF	TGTGCCAGCAGCCAAGATTTACATAATGTAAACACCATATATTTT
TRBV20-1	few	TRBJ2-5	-	CSPEYQETQYF	TGCAGTCCGGAGTACCAAGAGACCCAGTACTTC
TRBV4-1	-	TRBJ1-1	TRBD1	CASSQDWGGQGMNTEAFF	TGCGCCAGCAGCCAAGATTGGGGTGGACAGGGGATGAACACTGAAGCTTTCTTT
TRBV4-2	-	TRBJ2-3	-	CASSQELPHTQYF	TGTGCCAGCAGCCAAGAACTCCCACATACGCAGTATTTT
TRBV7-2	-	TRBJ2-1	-	CASSLRGEHNEQFF	TGTGCCAGCAGCTTACGCGGGGAACACAATGAGCAGTTCTTC
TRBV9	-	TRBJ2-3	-	CASSVESGGDTQYF	TGTGCCAGCAGCGTAGAGTCGGGTGGAGATACGCAGTATTTT
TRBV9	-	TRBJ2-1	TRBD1	CASGPGGDRGRGIVYNEQFF	TGTGCCAGCGGACCGGGAGGGGACAGGGGGCGCGGGATAGTCTACAATGAGCAGTTCTTC
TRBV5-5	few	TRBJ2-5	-	CASSLAASEETQYF	TGTGCCAGCAGCTTGGCCGCTAGCGAAGAGACCCAGTACTTC
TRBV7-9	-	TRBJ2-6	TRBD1	CASSLPPTGAGANVLTF	TGTGCCAGCAGCTTACCGCCGACAGGGGCTGGGGCCAACGTCCTGACTTTC
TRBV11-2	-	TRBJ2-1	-	CASSLALQGSEQFF	TGTGCCAGCAGCTTAGCATTACAGGGTAGTGAGCAGTTCTTC
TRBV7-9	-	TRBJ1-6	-	CASSSTTGNSPLHF	TGTGCCAGCAGCTCTACTACAGGGAATTCACCCCTCCACTTT
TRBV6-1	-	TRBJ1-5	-	CASSRTGRSDQPQHF	TGTGCCAGCAGTCGGACGGGCCGTAGCGATCAGCCCCAGCATTTT
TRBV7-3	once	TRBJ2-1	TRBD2	CASSSAGGGDNEQFF	TGTGCCAGCAGCTCGGCGGGGGGCGGGGACAATGAGCAGTTCTTC
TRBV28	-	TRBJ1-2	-	CASSPGDSRSGYTF	TGTGCCAGCAGCCCCGGTGACAGCCGGTCGGGCTACACCTTC
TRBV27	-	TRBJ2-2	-	CASSPRWWTDNTGELFF	TGTGCCAGCAGTCCACGGTGGTGGACAGATAACACCGGGGAGCTGTTTTTT
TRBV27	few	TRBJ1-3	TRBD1	CASSPLGQGGNTIYF	TGTGCCAGCAGCCCTCTGGGACAGGGGGGAAACACCATATATTTT
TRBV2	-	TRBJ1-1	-	CASRRPGVHEAFF	TGTGCCAGCAGACGGCCGGGGGTTCATGAAGCTTTCTTT
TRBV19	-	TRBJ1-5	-	CASTQREGNQPQHF	TGTGCCAGTACCCAAAGGGAGGGTAATCAGCCCCAGCATTTT
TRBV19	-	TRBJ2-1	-	CASSNTGLNNEQFF	TGTGCCAGTAGTAATACGGGACTCAACAATGAGCAGTTCTTC
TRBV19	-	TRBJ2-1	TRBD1	CASSIRDRAKNNEQFF	TGTGCCAGTAGTATCCGGGACAGGGCGAAGAACAATGAGCAGTTCTTC
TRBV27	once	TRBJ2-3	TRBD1	CASSSLRQGWGDTQYF	TGTGCCAGCAGTTCCCTAAGACAGGGGTGGGGAGATACGCAGTATTTT
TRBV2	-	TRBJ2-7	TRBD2	CASSDSLLGEGKSYEQYF	TGTGCCAGCAGTGACTCGTTGTTGGGGGAGGGGAAATCCTACGAGCAGTACTTC
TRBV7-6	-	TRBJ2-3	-	CASSLLKPPDTQYF	TGTGCCAGCAGCTTATTGAAGCCTCCAGATACGCAGTATTTT
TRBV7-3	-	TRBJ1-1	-	CASSPPGVGTEAFF	TGTGCCAGCAGCCCCCCAGGAGTAGGGACAGAAGCTTTCTTT